The entry below describes one TCR beta chain. Its target is unknown. Measured with immunoSEQ multiplex PCR; TCRdb has only the in-frame clones, and not every one. The sample yields around 70,000 clones, roughly 85% seen once. The germline V gene has CDR1 MNHNS and CDR2 SASEGT. This CDR3 has 18 amino acids. The ends were cut back, 1 base at V and 0 bases at J, with 15 bases in the middle. The data belong to a study of cytotoxic CD8 clonotypes in ibrutinib-treated CLL. On the study more broadly: Response was recorded as partial in approximately 24 patients and complete in 2; at median about 64 months, around 15 remained remitted and about twelve had progressed.

Study results and limitations: At progression, clonality fell back toward baseline after rising at ibrutinib response. Patients had baseline clonality above age-matched healthy donors, and this clonality moved with circulating CD8+ T-cell counts.

Sample: PBMCs, taken after 24 months of ibrutinib treatment. The sequence came from a human donor with chronic lymphocytic leukemia. V and J are TRBV6-1 and TRBJ2-2; D gene ambiguous. This CDR3 is CASSEGSAILANTGELFF. CDR3 nucleotide sequence: TGTGCCAGCAGTGAAGGGTCAGCGATACTCGCGAACACCGGGGAGCTGTTTTTT.